Shown below are 23 T cell receptor beta chains from a single sample sequenced in a study of graft-versus-host responses after intestinal transplantation. Measured with immunoSEQ multiplex PCR; TCRdb has only the in-frame clones, and not every one. The table shows about 11,000 clones, with under 80% occurring only once. Processing of graft tissue released intraepithelial and lamina propria lymphocytes. The source material was ileum tissue, sampled 23 days after intestinal transplant. The receptor set was obtained from a human patient who received an intestinal transplant, so some T cells may come from the graft donor.

This rearrangement joins TRBV4-1 to TRBJ2-5; 10 nucleotides agree with TRBD1. With 4 bases clipped from V and 0 bases from J, the junction kept 5 bases outside the gene matches. This CDR3 comprises 16 residues. Per germline, CDR1 MGHRA and CDR2 YSYEKL. CDR3 sequence reads: CASSRDRGQYQETQYF. The CDR3 DNA reads TGCGCCAGCAGCCGGGACAGGGGACAGTACCAAGAGACCCAGTACTTC.

This chain links TRBV9 with TRBJ2-1, with 9 bases fitting TRBD2. J was trimmed by 0 bases and V by 5 bases; bases with no gene match: 3. CDR1 SGDLS and CDR2 YYNGEE come from the germline V gene. The CDR3 length is 15 residues. CDR3 DNA sequence: TGTGCCAGCAGTAATAGCGGGAGCTCCTACAATGAGCAGTTCTTC. Its protein product is CASSNSGSSYNEQFF.

This rearrangement joins TRBV7-8 to TRBJ1-1; D may be TRBD1 (5 bases). Germline values: CDR1 SGHVS, CDR2 FQNEAQ. Trimming took off 4 bases at V and 1 base at J, with 13 bases between the two ends. This CDR3 has 15 amino acids. The CDR3 DNA follows: TGTGCCAGCAGCTCCCGGGGACGGAGGAACACTGAAGCTTTCTTT. Its translation is CASSSRGRRNTEAFF.

The rearrangement uses TRBV4-3 and TRBJ1-1, with D maybe TRBD1 (5 bases). Germline V gene sequence: CDR1 LGHNA, CDR2 YSLEER. The CDR3 totals 16 residues. The V end lost 0 bases, the J end lost 0 bases, and 11 bases lay between the germline ends. This chain's CDR3 is CASSQDGAPMNTEAFF. For the CDR3, the DNA is TGCGCCAGCAGCCAAGACGGGGCCCCTATGAACACTGAAGCTTTCTTT.

This chain uses TRBV7-9 with TRBJ2-5, with D tentatively TRBD2 (6 bases). Trimming took off 5 bases at V and 7 bases at J, with 17 bases between the two ends. CDR1 is SEHNR, CDR2 FQNEAQ, per germline (reference sequence). CDR3 length: 14 amino acids. The DNA of the CDR3 is TGTGCCAGCAGCCTAAGGGGCAGGGAGGCGACCCAGTACTTC. Translation: CASSLRGREATQYF.

J is TRBJ1-5 and V is TRBV4-1; 7 nucleotides agree with TRBD1. This CDR3 is 13 amino acids long. Losses at the gene ends were 5 bases for V and 7 bases for J; bases not matched to a gene: 5. Looked up from germline, CDR1 is MGHRA and CDR2 is YSYEKL. The CDR3 region has the DNA TGCGCCAGCAGCACAGGGGAAGGACAGCCCCAGCATTTT. Protein product: CASSTGEGQPQHF.

The CDR3 bases are TGTGCCAGCAGCCCGGAGGGCGGGAGGGCAGATACGCAGTATTTT. Protein sequence: CASSPEGGRADTQYF. V and J are TRBV5-6 and TRBJ2-3; 9 bases map to TRBD2. Per germline, CDR1 SGHDT and CDR2 YYEEEE. V was pared by 4 bases and J by 4 bases, with 7 bases of the junction left unmatched. The CDR3 is 15 residues long.

The rearrangement uses TRBV9 and TRBJ2-1, with 11 nucleotides matching TRBD2. This CDR3 has 19 amino acids. Germline CDR1 reads SGDLS; CDR2 reads YYNGEE. The junction had 17 bases not matched to a gene; V was cut back by 3 bases and J by 6 bases. The CDR3 spells CASSESAIGTSGDFNEQFF. CDR3 sequence (DNA): TGTGCCAGCAGCGAGAGCGCTATCGGGACTAGCGGCGATTTCAATGAGCAGTTCTTC.

The gene calls are TRBV2 and TRBJ2-1, with D possibly being TRBD1 or TRBD2 (5 bases each). CDR1 and CDR2 (germline): SNHLY, FYNNEI. V was trimmed by 8 bases and J by 7 bases, leaving 12 bases between them. The CDR3 has 12 amino acids. CDR3 in amino acids: CASGGLFNEQFF. CDR3 nucleotides: TGTGCCAGCGGGGGTCTCTTTAATGAGCAGTTCTTC.

The chain recombines TRBV7-9 with TRBJ1-1; no clear D gene. The V and J ends lost 2 bases and 2 bases respectively, with 0 bases between them. CDR1 and CDR2 from the germline V gene are SEHNR and FQNEAQ (reference sequence). This CDR3 spans 11 amino acids. This chain's CDR3 is CASSLNTEAFF. The DNA for the CDR3 is TGTGCCAGCAGCTTAAACACTGAAGCTTTCTTT. Supplemented by reference TRBV7-9 and TRBJ1-1, the full variable domain reads DTGVSQNPRHKITKRGQNVTFRCDPISEHNRLYWYRQTLGQGPEFLTYFQNEAQLEKSRLLSDRFSAERPKGSFSTLEIQRTEQGDSAMYLCASSLNTEAFFGQGTRLTVV.

The J gene is TRBJ1-4, the V gene TRBV7-9; D might be TRBD1 (5 bases). The germline gives CDR1 SEHNR, CDR2 FQNEAQ (reference sequence). The V gene lost 5 bases and the J gene lost 6 bases, with 13 bases spanning the gap. This CDR3 comprises 14 residues. DNA of the CDR3: TGTGCCAGCAGCCCGGTTGGGGGGGATGAAAAACTGTTTTTT. This encodes CASSPVGGDEKLFF. The variable domain in full, with the rest retrieved from reference TRBV7-9 and TRBJ1-4, is DTGVSQNPRHKITKRGQNVTFRCDPISEHNRLYWYRQTLGQGPEFLTYFQNEAQLEKSRLLSDRFSAERPKGSFSTLEIQRTEQGDSAMYLCASSPVGGDEKLFFGSGTQLSVL.

The V call is TRBV7-9, the J call TRBJ2-5; D possibly corresponds to TRBD2 (6 bases). This CDR3 spans 15 amino acids. Germline V gives CDR1 SEHNR, CDR2 FQNEAQ (reference sequence). V lost 4 bases and J lost 5, with 17 bases in between. In DNA form, the CDR3 reads TGTGCCAGCAGCTCGATCGGGTCCCGGGGGGAGACCCAGTACTTC. Its protein product is CASSSIGSRGETQYF. Full variable domain (outside the CDR3, taken from reference TRBV7-9 and TRBJ2-5): DTGVSQNPRHKITKRGQNVTFRCDPISEHNRLYWYRQTLGQGPEFLTYFQNEAQLEKSRLLSDRFSAERPKGSFSTLEIQRTEQGDSAMYLCASSSIGSRGETQYFGPGTRLLVL.

This clone was counted between two and nine times. The rearrangement links TRBV5-6 to TRBJ2-3, with 14 bases matching TRBD2. From germline, CDR1 is SGHDT and CDR2 YYEEEE. CDR3 length: 18 residues. V gave up 0 bases and J gave up 5 bases; unmatched junction bases: 8. CDR3 region: CASSLVTSGGATGDTQYF. The CDR3 coding sequence is TGTGCCAGCAGCTTGGTGACTAGCGGGGGGGCGACGGGAGATACGCAGTATTTT.

J is TRBJ2-7 and V is TRBV4-2; D is undetermined. The CDR3 loop spans 11 amino acids. Germline CDR1 is LGHNA and CDR2 is YNFKEQ. Trimming shortened V by 1 base and J by 6 bases, and 4 bases separated the two germline ends. The CDR3 here is CASSQGREQYF. Written as DNA, the CDR3 is TGTGCCAGCAGCCAAGGGCGCGAGCAGTACTTC.

J is TRBJ2-7 and V is TRBV4-3; D is perhaps TRBD1 (5 bases). Germline V lookup: CDR1 LGHNA, CDR2 YSLEER. Trimming left V 3 bases short and J 2 bases short, with 17 bases between. The CDR3 has 16 residues. CDR3 nucleotides: TGCGCCAGCAGCCATATCCCCAGGGAACGGACCTACGAGCAGTACTTC. It translates to CASSHIPRERTYEQYF.

V is TRBV5-4 and J is TRBJ2-6; D unresolved. Trimming removed 4 bases at V and 2 bases at J, with 7 bases between. The CDR3 is made up of 14 amino acids. Germline CDR1 and CDR2: SGHNT and YYREEE (reference sequence). The CDR3 sequence is CASSQDPGANVLTF. The CDR3 DNA reads as TGTGCCAGCAGCCAAGATCCTGGGGCCAACGTCCTGACTTTC.

This clone was detected only once. In the same sample, other DNA sequences code for this CDR3. DNA for the CDR3: TGTGCCAGCAGCTTGGGGCTGGAAGCGGGAGGGATTGGCGAGCAGTACTTC. Its translation is CASSLGLEAGGIGEQYF. The V and J genes are TRBV5-4 and TRBJ2-7, with 10 bases aligning to TRBD2. The germline V gene encodes CDR1 SGHNT and CDR2 YYREEE (reference sequence). Losses at the gene ends were 0 bases for V and 6 bases for J; bases not matched to a gene: 12. This CDR3 is 17 amino acids long. Based on the CDR3 plus reference TRBV5-4 and TRBJ2-7, the full variable domain is ETGVTQSPTHLIKTRGQQVTLRCSSQSGHNTVSWYQQALGQGPQFIFQYYREEENGRGNFPPRFSGLQFPNYSSELNVNALELDDSALYLCASSLGLEAGGIGEQYFGPGTRLTVT.

The genes are TRBV5-8 and TRBJ2-1, with TRBD1 matching over 8 bases. V lost 2 bases, J lost 6 bases, and 4 bases stayed unmatched. The CDR3 length is 14 residues. Germline lookup yields CDR1 SGHTS and CDR2 YDEGEE. The CDR3 sequence is CASSFRGRGNEQFF. CDR3 bases: TGTGCCAGCAGCTTCAGGGGGCGCGGCAATGAGCAGTTCTTC.

The rearrangement links TRBV11-2 to TRBJ2-1, with a possible D match to TRBD2 (6 bases). V lost 4 bases and J lost 7, with 20 bases in between. Germline-derived CDR1 and CDR2 are SGHAT and FQNNGV. The CDR3 runs to 16 residues. The CDR3 DNA reads TGTGCCAGCAGCTCTCAATTCGGGACTCTTATAAATGAGCAGTTCTTC. This gives the protein CASSSQFGTLINEQFF. Drawing the rest from reference TRBV11-2 and TRBJ2-1, the complete variable domain is EAGVAQSPRYKIIEKRQSVAFWCNPISGHATLYWYQQILGQGPKLLIQFQNNGVVDDSQLPKDRFSAERLKGVDSTLKIQPAKLEDSAVYLCASSSQFGTLINEQFFGPGTRLTVL.

The rearrangement joins TRBV11-2 to TRBJ2-7, with a weak D call TRBD2 (6 bases). Germline values: CDR1 SGHAT, CDR2 FQNNGV. V was trimmed by 5 bases and J by 1 base, leaving 15 bases between them. The CDR3 covers 15 residues. The CDR3 sequence is CASSRGTEFSYEQYF. CDR3 coding DNA: TGTGCCAGCAGCCGGGGGACGGAATTTTCCTACGAGCAGTACTTC.

The CDR3 protein is CASSWDGNTEAFF. In DNA form, the CDR3 reads TGTGCCAGCAGTTGGGACGGGAACACTGAAGCTTTCTTT. The chain combines TRBV6-5 with TRBJ1-1; D perhaps matches TRBD1 (5 bases). Looked up from germline, CDR1 is MNHEY and CDR2 is SVGAGI. The CDR3 sequence is 13 residues long. V dropped 4 bases and J dropped 1 base, with 7 bases sitting between them.

The CDR3 sequence is CASSPKGRIQETQYF. The DNA for the CDR3 is TGTGCCAGCAGCCCAAAGGGACGGATCCAAGAGACCCAGTACTTC. The V call is TRBV11-2, the J call TRBJ2-5; tentatively, D is TRBD1 or TRBD2 (5 bases each). The CDR3 spans 15 residues. CDR1 and CDR2 (germline): SGHAT, FQNNGV. Trimming shortened V by 5 bases and J by 1 base, and 14 bases separated the two germline ends.

This clone was detected once. The chain has TRBV5-1 and TRBJ2-7, with D possibly being TRBD2 (6 bases). Looked up from germline, CDR1 is SGHRS and CDR2 is YFSETQ. The CDR3 runs to 15 residues. The V gene lost 4 bases and the J gene lost 5 bases, with 19 bases spanning the gap. CDR3 sequence: CASSARAGRLNEQYF. The CDR3 DNA is TGCGCCAGCAGCGCTCGGGCGGGGAGGCTCAACGAGCAGTACTTC.